Listed here are 8 T cell receptor beta chains from one sample, sequenced in a study of cytomegalovirus exposure and HLA in healthy donors. Sequencing used immunoSEQ multiplex PCR; TCRdb keeps in-frame clones, though not all of them. The sample gives fewer than 400,000 clones, roughly 88% of which show up once; around 0.96% is in the top ten. The sequencing sample was made of PBMCs. Receptors originate from a man in his thirties or forties in good health and CMV-seronegative.

This clone was observed a handful of times. The rearrangement uses TRBV6-1 and TRBJ1-2; D is ambiguous. The CDR3 spans 13 residues. Germline V gives CDR1 MNHNS, CDR2 SASEGT. The V and J ends lost 7 bases and 9 bases respectively, with 18 bases between them. The CDR3 reads CASNGSPTRSYTF. CDR3 DNA: TGTGCCAGCAACGGAAGCCCCACTAGGAGCTACACCTTC.

The chain uses TRBV10-3 and TRBJ2-1, with TRBD2 matching over 9 bases. Trimming at V came to 4 bases and at J to 7 bases, leaving 8 bases not matched to a gene. Germline V CDR1 and CDR2: ENHRY, SYGVKD. The CDR3 runs 15 residues. The CDR3 loop reads CAISAEAGGLNEQFF. The DNA of the CDR3 is TGTGCCATCAGTGCGGAGGCGGGGGGGCTGAATGAGCAGTTCTTC.

The CDR3 loop is CASSLGGHFSYNEQFF. The DNA for the CDR3 is TGTGCCAGCAGCTTAGGGGGACACTTCTCCTACAATGAGCAGTTCTTC. The rearrangement links TRBV11-3 to TRBJ2-1, with D possibly being TRBD1 (6 bases). This CDR3 comprises 16 residues. The V end lost 1 base, the J end lost 0 bases, and 10 bases lay between the germline ends. The germline gives CDR1 SGHNT, CDR2 YENEEA.

With regard to this clone: This sample also contains other DNA sequences that code for the same CDR3. The V and J genes are TRBV5-1 and TRBJ1-1; D is perhaps TRBD1 (5 bases). The V gene's germline CDR1 is SGHRS and CDR2 YFSETQ. The CDR3 extends over 13 amino acids. V lost 2 bases and J 1 base, leaving 6 bases between the germline ends. The CDR3 DNA follows: TGCGCCAGCAGCTTAACAGGGAACACTGAAGCTTTCTTT. Its protein product is CASSLTGNTEAFF.

The chain recombines TRBV6-1 with TRBJ1-4; unclear D gene. Germline values: CDR1 MNHNS, CDR2 SASEGT. The V end was cut by 5 bases, the J end by 7 bases, with 5 bases between. The CDR3 extends over 11 amino acids. The CDR3 DNA reads as TGTGCCAGCAGTTACGGTGAAAAACTGTTTTTT. It encodes CASSYGEKLFF.

The chain uses TRBV11-2 and TRBJ2-2; D unclear. V lost 3 bases, J lost 5 bases, and 7 bases lay in between. Germline loops: CDR1 SGHAT, CDR2 FQNNGV. The CDR3 is 13 residues long. CDR3 amino acids: CASSLLETGELFF. CDR3 DNA sequence: TGTGCCAGCAGCTTGTTGGAGACCGGGGAGCTGTTTTTT.

The chain is built from TRBV7-9 and TRBJ2-6; 8 nucleotides line up with TRBD1. With V trimmed by 4 bases and J by 4 bases, 9 bases remained unmatched. Germline assignment: CDR1 SEHNR and CDR2 FQNEAQ (reference sequence). The CDR3 spans 17 residues. The CDR3 DNA reads as TGTGCCAGCAGCTACACCGGGACAGGTGAAGGGGCCAACGTCCTGACTTTC. It codes for CASSYTGTGEGANVLTF.

V usage is TRBV4-1 and J usage is TRBJ2-1; TRBD1 is a possible D gene (6 bases). Germline CDR1 and CDR2: MGHRA and YSYEKL. The ends were cut back, 1 base at V and 9 bases at J, with 16 bases in the middle. The CDR3 extends over 15 amino acids. CDR3 protein: CASSQGLQGSSEQFF. CDR3 DNA sequence: TGCGCCAGCAGCCAAGGATTACAGGGTTCCAGTGAGCAGTTCTTC.